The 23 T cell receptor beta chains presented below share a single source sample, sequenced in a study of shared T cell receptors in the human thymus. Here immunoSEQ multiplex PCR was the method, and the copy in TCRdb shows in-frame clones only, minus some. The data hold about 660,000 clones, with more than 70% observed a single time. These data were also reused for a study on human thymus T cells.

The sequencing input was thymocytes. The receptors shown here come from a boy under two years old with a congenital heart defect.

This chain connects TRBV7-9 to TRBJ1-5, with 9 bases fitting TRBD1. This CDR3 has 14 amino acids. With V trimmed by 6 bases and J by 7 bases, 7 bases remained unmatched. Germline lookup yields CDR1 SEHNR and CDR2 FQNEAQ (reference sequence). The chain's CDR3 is CASSYGTGRQPQHF. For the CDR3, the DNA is TGTGCCAGCAGTTACGGGACAGGGAGGCAGCCCCAGCATTTT.

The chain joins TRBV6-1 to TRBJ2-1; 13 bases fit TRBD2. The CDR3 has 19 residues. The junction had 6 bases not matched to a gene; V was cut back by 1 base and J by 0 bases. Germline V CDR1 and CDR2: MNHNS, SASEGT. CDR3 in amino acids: CASSEGGTSGALSYNEQFF. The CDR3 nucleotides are TGTGCCAGCAGTGAAGGGGGGACTAGCGGGGCCCTCTCCTACAATGAGCAGTTCTTC.

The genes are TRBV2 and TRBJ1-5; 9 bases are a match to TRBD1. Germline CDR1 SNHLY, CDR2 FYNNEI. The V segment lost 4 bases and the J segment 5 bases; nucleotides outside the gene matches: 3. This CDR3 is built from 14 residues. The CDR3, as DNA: TGTGCCAGCAGTGGGACAGGGGAACATCAGCCCCAGCATTTT. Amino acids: CASSGTGEHQPQHF.

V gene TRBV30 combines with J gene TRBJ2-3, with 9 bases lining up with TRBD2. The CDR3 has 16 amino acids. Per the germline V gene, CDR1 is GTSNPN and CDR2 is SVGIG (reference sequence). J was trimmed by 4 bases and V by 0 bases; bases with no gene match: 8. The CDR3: CAWSVRGLASPDTQYF. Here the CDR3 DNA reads TGTGCCTGGAGTGTACGGGGACTAGCCAGCCCAGATACGCAGTATTTT. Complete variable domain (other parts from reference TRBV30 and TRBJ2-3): SQTIHQWPATLVQPVGSPLSLECTVEGTSNPNLYWYRQAAGRGLQLLFYSVGIGQISSEVPQNLSASRPQDRQFILSSKKLLLSDSGFYLCAWSVRGLASPDTQYFGPGTRLTVL.

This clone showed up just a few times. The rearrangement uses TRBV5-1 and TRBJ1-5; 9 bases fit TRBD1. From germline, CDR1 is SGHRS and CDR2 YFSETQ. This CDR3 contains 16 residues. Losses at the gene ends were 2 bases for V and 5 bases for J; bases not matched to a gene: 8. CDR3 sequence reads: CASSLPRTGEDQPQHF. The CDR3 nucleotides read TGCGCCAGCAGCTTACCCCGGACAGGGGAGGATCAGCCCCAGCATTTT.

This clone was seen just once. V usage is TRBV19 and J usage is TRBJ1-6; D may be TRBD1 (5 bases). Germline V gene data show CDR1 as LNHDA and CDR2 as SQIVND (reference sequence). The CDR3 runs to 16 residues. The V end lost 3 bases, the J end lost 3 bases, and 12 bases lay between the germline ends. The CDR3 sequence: CASSMGGVNYNSPLHF. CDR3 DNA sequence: TGTGCCAGTAGTATGGGAGGGGTGAACTATAATTCACCCCTCCACTTT.

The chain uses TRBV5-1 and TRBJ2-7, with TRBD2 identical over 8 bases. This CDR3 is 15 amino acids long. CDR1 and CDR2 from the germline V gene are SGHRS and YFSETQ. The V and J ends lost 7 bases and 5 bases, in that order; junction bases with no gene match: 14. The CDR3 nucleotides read TGCGCCAGCTCTCGGAGAGCGGGAGACCGGGACGAGCAGTACTTC. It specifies CASSRRAGDRDEQYF.

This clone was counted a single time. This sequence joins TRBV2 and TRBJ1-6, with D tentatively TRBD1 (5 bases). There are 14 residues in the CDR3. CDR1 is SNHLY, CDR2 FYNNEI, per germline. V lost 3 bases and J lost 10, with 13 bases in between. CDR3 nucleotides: TGTGCCAGCAGTGACTGGGGGGGTTCGTCACCCCTCCACTTT. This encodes CASSDWGGSSPLHF. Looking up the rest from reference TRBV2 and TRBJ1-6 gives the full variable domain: EPEVTQTPSHQVTQMGQEVILRCVPISNHLYFYWYRQILGQKVEFLVSFYNNEISEKSEIFDDQFSVERPDGSNFTLKIRSTKLEDSAMYFCASSDWGGSSPLHFGNGTRLTVT.

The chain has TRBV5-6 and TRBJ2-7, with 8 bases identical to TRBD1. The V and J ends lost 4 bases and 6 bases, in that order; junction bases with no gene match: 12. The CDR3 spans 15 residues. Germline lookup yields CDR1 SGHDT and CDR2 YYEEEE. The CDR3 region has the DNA TGTGCCAGCAGCGGAAGGGCCGGGACAGGACGCGAGCAGTACTTC. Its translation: CASSGRAGTGREQYF.

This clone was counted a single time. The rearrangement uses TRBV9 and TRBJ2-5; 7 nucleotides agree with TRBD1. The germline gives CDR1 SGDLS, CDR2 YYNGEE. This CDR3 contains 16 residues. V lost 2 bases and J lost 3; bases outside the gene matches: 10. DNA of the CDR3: TGTGCCAGCAGCGTTCCCTCGACAGGGTTAGAAGAGACCCAGTACTTC. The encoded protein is CASSVPSTGLEETQYF.

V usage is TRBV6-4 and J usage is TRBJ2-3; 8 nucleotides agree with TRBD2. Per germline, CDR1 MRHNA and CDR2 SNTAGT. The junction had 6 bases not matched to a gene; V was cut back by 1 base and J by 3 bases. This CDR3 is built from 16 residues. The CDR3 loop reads CASSDLSGGQTDTQYF. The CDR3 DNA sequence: TGTGCCAGCAGTGACTTGTCGGGGGGGCAGACAGATACGCAGTATTTT.

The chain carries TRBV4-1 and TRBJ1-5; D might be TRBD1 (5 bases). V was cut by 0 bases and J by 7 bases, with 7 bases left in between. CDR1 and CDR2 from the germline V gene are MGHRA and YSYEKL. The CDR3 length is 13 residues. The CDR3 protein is CASSQDRGQPQHF. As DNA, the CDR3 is TGCGCCAGCAGCCAAGATCGGGGGCAGCCCCAGCATTTT.

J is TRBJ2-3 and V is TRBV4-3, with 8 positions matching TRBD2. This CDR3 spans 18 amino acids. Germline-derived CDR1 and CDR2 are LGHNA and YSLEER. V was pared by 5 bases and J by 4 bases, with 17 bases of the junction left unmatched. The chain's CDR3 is CASSATWPSGSRPDTQYF. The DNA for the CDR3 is TGCGCCAGCAGCGCAACCTGGCCCAGCGGGAGTCGGCCAGATACGCAGTATTTT.

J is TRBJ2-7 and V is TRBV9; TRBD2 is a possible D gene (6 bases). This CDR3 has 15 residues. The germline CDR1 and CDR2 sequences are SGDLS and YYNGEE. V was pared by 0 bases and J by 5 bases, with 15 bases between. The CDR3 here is CASSVGMGGGHEQYF. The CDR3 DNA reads TGTGCCAGCAGCGTAGGGATGGGGGGTGGCCACGAGCAGTACTTC.

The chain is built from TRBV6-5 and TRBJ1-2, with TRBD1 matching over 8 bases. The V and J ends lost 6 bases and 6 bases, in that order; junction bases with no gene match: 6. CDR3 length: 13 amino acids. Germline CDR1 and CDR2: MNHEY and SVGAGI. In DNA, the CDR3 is TGTGCCAGCAGATTACAGGGGGAAGATGGCTACACCTTC. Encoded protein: CASRLQGEDGYTF.

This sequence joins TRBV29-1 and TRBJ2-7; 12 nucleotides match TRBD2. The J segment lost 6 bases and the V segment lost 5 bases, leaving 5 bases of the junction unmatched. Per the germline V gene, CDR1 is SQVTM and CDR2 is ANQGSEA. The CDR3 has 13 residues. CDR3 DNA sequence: TGCAGCGTTAGGACTAGCGGGACTATCGAGCAGTACTTC. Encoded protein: CSVRTSGTIEQYF.

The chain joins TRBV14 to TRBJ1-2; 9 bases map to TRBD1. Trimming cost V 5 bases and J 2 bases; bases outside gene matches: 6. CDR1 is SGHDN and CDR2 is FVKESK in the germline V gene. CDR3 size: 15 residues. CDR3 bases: TGTGCCAGCAGCAATTTAACAGGGGGCAACTATGGCTACACCTTC. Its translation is CASSNLTGGNYGYTF.

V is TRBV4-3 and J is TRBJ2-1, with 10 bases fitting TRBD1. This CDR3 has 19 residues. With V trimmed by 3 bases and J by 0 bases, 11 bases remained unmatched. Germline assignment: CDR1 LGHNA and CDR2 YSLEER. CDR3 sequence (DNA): TGCGCCAGCAGCCACGGGACAGGGGAAAATAGCAGCTCCTACAATGAGCAGTTCTTC. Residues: CASSHGTGENSSSYNEQFF.

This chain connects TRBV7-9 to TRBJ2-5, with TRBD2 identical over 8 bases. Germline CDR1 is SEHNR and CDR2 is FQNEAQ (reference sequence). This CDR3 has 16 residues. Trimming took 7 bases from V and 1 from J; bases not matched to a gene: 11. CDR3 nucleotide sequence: TGTGCCAGCACCATGGGAGCTAGCGGGCCCCAAGAGACCCAGTACTTC. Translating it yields CASTMGASGPQETQYF.

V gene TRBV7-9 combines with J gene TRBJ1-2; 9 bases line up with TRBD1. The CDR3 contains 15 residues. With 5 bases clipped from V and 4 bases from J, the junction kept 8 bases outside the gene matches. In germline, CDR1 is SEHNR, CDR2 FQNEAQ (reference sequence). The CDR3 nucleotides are TGTGCCAGCAGCCTGCGGGACAGGGCATTCTATGGCTACACCTTC. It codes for CASSLRDRAFYGYTF.

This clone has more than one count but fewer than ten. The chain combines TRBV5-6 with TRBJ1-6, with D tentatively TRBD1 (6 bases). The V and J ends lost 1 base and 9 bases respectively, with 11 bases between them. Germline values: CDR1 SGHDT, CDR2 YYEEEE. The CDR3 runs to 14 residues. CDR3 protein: CASSLSGDVSPLHF. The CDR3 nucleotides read TGTGCCAGCAGCTTGTCAGGGGACGTTTCACCCCTCCACTTT.

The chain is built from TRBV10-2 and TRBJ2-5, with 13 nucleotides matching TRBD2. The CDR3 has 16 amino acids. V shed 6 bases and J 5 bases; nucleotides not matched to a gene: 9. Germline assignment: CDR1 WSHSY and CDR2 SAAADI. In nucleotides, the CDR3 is TGCGCCAGCAGCGGTACTAGCGGGGGGGCTGAGGAGACCCAGTACTTC. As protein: CASSGTSGGAEETQYF.

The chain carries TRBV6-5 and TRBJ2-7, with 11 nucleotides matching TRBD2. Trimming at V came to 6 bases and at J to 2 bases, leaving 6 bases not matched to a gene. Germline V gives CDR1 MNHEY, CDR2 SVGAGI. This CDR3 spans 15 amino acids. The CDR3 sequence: CASRPSGRSPYEQYF. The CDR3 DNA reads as TGTGCCAGCAGGCCTAGCGGGAGGTCTCCCTACGAGCAGTACTTC.